This is a list of T cell receptor beta chains from one sample in a study of OX40 agonist ivuxolimab in advanced cancers. Profiling relied on immunoSEQ multiplex PCR, and the TCRdb table lists in-frame clones only, not all of them. The sample yields about 35,000 clones, roughly 91% seen once. The source was CD4+ or CD8+ T cells sorted from blood, collected in a trial of the OX40 agonist ivuxolimab. These receptors all come from an adult with an advanced solid tumor such as melanoma, head and neck, liver or kidney cancer. The CDR3 runs from the conserved cysteine through the conserved F or W. The order of the fields is clone size, D gene, J gene, V gene, CDR3 protein, CDR3 DNA. The D gene is left open where the match is weak. Clone size is not always given. Where it is, it says once, few, many or a class for expanded clones.

clone_size: NA
d_call: NA
j_call: TRBJ2-3
v_call: TRBV7-3
cdr3_aa: CASSTTTDPYTDTQYF
cdr3_nt: TGTGCCAGCAGCACGACGACGGACCCTTACACAGATACGCAGTATTTT

clone_size: NA
d_call: NA
j_call: TRBJ1-6
v_call: TRBV5-4
cdr3_aa: CASSPETGARSPLHF
cdr3_nt: TGTGCCAGCAGCCCGGAGACAGGCGCGCGTTCACCCCTCCACTTT

clone_size: NA
d_call: TRBD1
j_call: TRBJ1-5
v_call: TRBV6-5
cdr3_aa: CASSWDRDTNQPQHF
cdr3_nt: TGTGCCAGCAGTTGGGACAGGGACACTAATCAGCCCCAGCATTTT

clone_size: NA
d_call: NA
j_call: TRBJ1-5
v_call: TRBV30
cdr3_aa: CAWRQDGNQPQHF
cdr3_nt: TGTGCCTGGAGACAGGACGGCAATCAGCCCCAGCATTTT

clone_size: NA
d_call: TRBD2
j_call: TRBJ2-3
v_call: TRBV2
cdr3_aa: CASSRDYTDTQYF
cdr3_nt: TGTGCCAGCAGTCGGGACTACACAGATACGCAGTATTTT

clone_size: NA
d_call: NA
j_call: TRBJ2-2
v_call: TRBV7-8
cdr3_aa: CASSLGFSTGELFF
cdr3_nt: TGTGCCAGCAGCTTAGGATTTTCCACCGGGGAGCTGTTTTTT

clone_size: NA
d_call: NA
j_call: TRBJ1-3
v_call: TRBV6-5
cdr3_aa: CASSYSRTDSGNTIYF
cdr3_nt: TGTGCCAGCAGTTACTCGAGGACAGACTCTGGAAACACCATATATTTT

clone_size: NA
d_call: NA
j_call: TRBJ2-1
v_call: TRBV10-3
cdr3_aa: CAISEDRGVDEQFF
cdr3_nt: TGTGCCATCAGTGAGGACAGAGGGGTGGATGAGCAGTTCTTC

clone_size: NA
d_call: TRBD1
j_call: TRBJ2-1
v_call: TRBV27
cdr3_aa: CASRQPGQIYNEQFF
cdr3_nt: TGTGCCAGCAGACAACCGGGACAGATCTACAATGAGCAGTTCTTC

clone_size: NA
d_call: NA
j_call: TRBJ2-7
v_call: TRBV30
cdr3_aa: CAWSVAGSGEQYF
cdr3_nt: TGTGCCTGGAGTGTGGCAGGGAGTGGCGAGCAGTACTTC

clone_size: NA
d_call: NA
j_call: TRBJ1-4
v_call: TRBV5-6
cdr3_aa: CASSFRDIGFEKLFF
cdr3_nt: TGTGCCAGCAGCTTTCGTGACATTGGGTTTGAAAAACTGTTTTTT

clone_size: NA
d_call: NA
j_call: TRBJ2-4
v_call: TRBV11-2
cdr3_aa: CASSGDNGIQYF
cdr3_nt: TGTGCCAGCAGCGGCGACAACGGCATTCAGTACTTC

clone_size: NA
d_call: NA
j_call: TRBJ2-5
v_call: TRBV7-8
cdr3_aa: CASSLQTQETQYF
cdr3_nt: TGTGCCAGCAGCTTACAGACTCAAGAGACCCAGTACTTC

clone_size: NA
d_call: NA
j_call: TRBJ2-5
v_call: TRBV10-3
cdr3_aa: CAISESGPQETQYF
cdr3_nt: TGTGCCATCAGTGAGTCAGGTCCTCAGGAGACCCAGTACTTC

clone_size: NA
d_call: NA
j_call: TRBJ1-2
v_call: TRBV5-1
cdr3_aa: CASRLGQAYGYTF
cdr3_nt: TGCGCCAGCAGGTTGGGCCAGGCTTATGGCTACACCTTC

clone_size: NA
d_call: NA
j_call: TRBJ2-3
v_call: TRBV10-1
cdr3_aa: CASSESGQPDTQYF
cdr3_nt: TGCGCCAGCAGTGAGTCGGGGCAACCAGATACGCAGTATTTT

clone_size: NA
d_call: TRBD1
j_call: TRBJ2-5
v_call: TRBV7-9
cdr3_aa: CASSLARGLLETQYF
cdr3_nt: TGTGCCAGCAGCTTAGCAAGGGGGCTCCTTGAGACCCAGTACTTC

clone_size: NA
d_call: NA
j_call: TRBJ1-3
v_call: TRBV28
cdr3_aa: CASSNMRDFSGNTIYF
cdr3_nt: TGTGCCAGCAGCAATATGAGGGACTTCTCTGGAAACACCATATATTTT

clone_size: NA
d_call: TRBD1
j_call: TRBJ2-2
v_call: TRBV6-5
cdr3_aa: CASRSGQGIGELFF
cdr3_nt: TGTGCCAGCAGATCGGGACAGGGGATCGGGGAGCTGTTTTTT

clone_size: few
d_call: NA
j_call: TRBJ1-1
v_call: TRBV7-9
cdr3_aa: CASSSQGYSTEAFF
cdr3_nt: TGTGCCAGCAGTTCTCAGGGGTATAGCACTGAAGCTTTCTTT

clone_size: few
d_call: NA
j_call: TRBJ2-1
v_call: TRBV5-8
cdr3_aa: CASSLAAGNNEQFF
cdr3_nt: TGTGCCAGCAGCTTGGCCGCTGGAAACAATGAGCAGTTCTTC

clone_size: NA
d_call: NA
j_call: TRBJ2-5
v_call: TRBV5-1
cdr3_aa: CASSLTGQYQETQYF
cdr3_nt: TGCGCCAGCAGCTTGACAGGGCAGTACCAAGAGACCCAGTACTTC

clone_size: NA
d_call: NA
j_call: TRBJ1-3
v_call: TRBV6-5
cdr3_aa: CASSYGGSLFNTIYF
cdr3_nt: TGTGCCAGCAGTTACGGGGGCAGTTTATTCAACACCATATATTTT

clone_size: NA
d_call: NA
j_call: TRBJ2-7
v_call: TRBV2
cdr3_aa: CASSEGGGTEQYF
cdr3_nt: TGTGCCAGCAGCGAAGGTGGGGGAACCGAGCAGTACTTC

clone_size: once
d_call: NA
j_call: TRBJ1-4
v_call: TRBV18
cdr3_aa: CASSPDIINEKLFF
cdr3_nt: TGTGCCAGCTCACCAGATATTATAAATGAAAAACTGTTTTTT

clone_size: NA
d_call: NA
j_call: TRBJ1-1
v_call: TRBV7-9
cdr3_aa: CASSLLSVGTEAFF
cdr3_nt: TGTGCCAGCAGCTTACTTTCAGTGGGAACTGAAGCTTTCTTT

clone_size: NA
d_call: TRBD2
j_call: TRBJ2-2
v_call: TRBV7-9
cdr3_aa: CASSSRLALNTGELFF
cdr3_nt: TGTGCCAGCAGTTCAAGACTAGCCCTCAACACCGGGGAGCTGTTTTTT

clone_size: NA
d_call: NA
j_call: TRBJ2-1
v_call: TRBV30
cdr3_aa: CAWTTGLHNEQFF
cdr3_nt: TGTGCCTGGACGACGGGACTTCACAATGAGCAGTTCTTC

clone_size: NA
d_call: TRBD2
j_call: TRBJ2-1
v_call: TRBV7-2
cdr3_aa: CASSSLVQGEGEQFF
cdr3_nt: TGTGCCAGCAGCTCCTTAGTTCAAGGGGAGGGTGAGCAGTTCTTC

clone_size: NA
d_call: NA
j_call: TRBJ2-1
v_call: TRBV19
cdr3_aa: CASANGANSYNEQFF
cdr3_nt: TGTGCCAGCGCGAACGGGGCGAATTCCTACAATGAGCAGTTCTTC

clone_size: NA
d_call: TRBD2
j_call: TRBJ2-3
v_call: TRBV5-6
cdr3_aa: CASSLAGANTDTQYF
cdr3_nt: TGTGCCAGCAGCTTAGCGGGGGCCAACACAGATACGCAGTATTTT

clone_size: NA
d_call: NA
j_call: TRBJ2-3
v_call: TRBV5-8
cdr3_aa: CASSRATWSTDTQYF
cdr3_nt: TGTGCCAGCAGTCGGGCCACTTGGAGCACAGATACGCAGTATTTT

clone_size: NA
d_call: TRBD1
j_call: TRBJ2-2
v_call: TRBV6-6
cdr3_aa: CASSYRTGATGELFF
cdr3_nt: TGTGCCAGCAGTTACCGCACAGGGGCGACCGGGGAGCTGTTTTTT

clone_size: NA
d_call: NA
j_call: TRBJ1-2
v_call: TRBV9
cdr3_aa: CASSVAPSSENYGYTF
cdr3_nt: TGTGCCAGCAGCGTAGCCCCCTCAAGTGAAAACTATGGCTACACCTTC

clone_size: few
d_call: NA
j_call: TRBJ1-1
v_call: TRBV19
cdr3_aa: CASIGTRDEAFF
cdr3_nt: TGTGCCAGTATAGGGACGCGAGATGAAGCTTTCTTT

clone_size: NA
d_call: NA
j_call: TRBJ1-3
v_call: TRBV7-9
cdr3_aa: CASSQTGNTIYF
cdr3_nt: TGTGCCAGCAGCCAGACAGGAAACACCATATATTTT

clone_size: NA
d_call: NA
j_call: TRBJ1-2
v_call: TRBV7-9
cdr3_aa: CASSPGQTSGGYTF
cdr3_nt: TGTGCCAGCAGCCCCGGACAGACCTCGGGCGGCTACACCTTC

clone_size: NA
d_call: TRBD1
j_call: TRBJ1-5
v_call: TRBV7-2
cdr3_aa: CASSIGGTALNQPQHF
cdr3_nt: TGTGCCAGCAGCATAGGAGGGACAGCCCTCAATCAGCCCCAGCATTTT

clone_size: NA
d_call: NA
j_call: TRBJ2-5
v_call: TRBV6-1
cdr3_aa: CASSEVLGVQETQYF
cdr3_nt: TGTGCCAGCAGTGAAGTCTTAGGGGTCCAAGAGACCCAGTACTTC

clone_size: NA
d_call: NA
j_call: TRBJ1-6
v_call: TRBV9
cdr3_aa: CASSVAPGSPLHF
cdr3_nt: TGTGCCAGCAGCGTAGCACCAGGCTCACCCCTCCACTTT

clone_size: once
d_call: TRBD2
j_call: TRBJ2-2
v_call: TRBV19
cdr3_aa: CASSIQSGVTGELFF
cdr3_nt: TGTGCCAGTAGTATCCAAAGCGGGGTCACCGGGGAGCTGTTTTTT

clone_size: NA
d_call: NA
j_call: TRBJ2-2
v_call: TRBV27
cdr3_aa: CASRRTEVANTGELFF
cdr3_nt: TGTGCCAGCAGACGGACGGAAGTTGCGAACACCGGGGAGCTGTTTTTT

clone_size: NA
d_call: TRBD1
j_call: TRBJ2-7
v_call: TRBV4-1
cdr3_aa: CASSHGQASGEQYF
cdr3_nt: TGCGCCAGCAGCCACGGACAGGCCTCCGGAGAGCAGTACTTC

clone_size: NA
d_call: TRBD2
j_call: TRBJ2-1
v_call: TRBV19
cdr3_aa: CASSAGTSASYNEQFF
cdr3_nt: TGTGCCAGTAGTGCTGGGACTAGCGCGTCCTACAATGAGCAGTTCTTC

clone_size: NA
d_call: NA
j_call: TRBJ2-1
v_call: TRBV7-8
cdr3_aa: CASSLIPAGLGGLNNEQFF
cdr3_nt: TGTGCCAGCAGCTTAATCCCAGCGGGCCTGGGTGGCCTCAACAATGAGCAGTTCTTC

clone_size: NA
d_call: NA
j_call: TRBJ1-2
v_call: TRBV6-4
cdr3_aa: CASSDSSYGYTF
cdr3_nt: TGTGCCAGCAGTGATTCTTCTTATGGCTACACCTTC

clone_size: NA
d_call: NA
j_call: TRBJ1-6
v_call: TRBV28
cdr3_aa: CASSLWGPRNSPLHF
cdr3_nt: TGTGCCAGCAGTTTATGGGGGCCGCGGAATTCACCCCTCCACTTT

clone_size: NA
d_call: NA
j_call: TRBJ1-4
v_call: TRBV28
cdr3_aa: CASNNIEPKSGEKLFF
cdr3_nt: TGTGCCAGCAACAACATTGAGCCGAAGTCGGGGGAAAAACTGTTTTTT

clone_size: NA
d_call: NA
j_call: TRBJ1-5
v_call: TRBV28
cdr3_aa: CASSPPRMSDSNQPQHF
cdr3_nt: TGTGCCAGCAGTCCACCGCGCATGTCGGATAGCAATCAGCCCCAGCATTTT

clone_size: NA
d_call: TRBD1
j_call: TRBJ1-4
v_call: TRBV6-5
cdr3_aa: CASSSGGAANEKLFF
cdr3_nt: TGTGCCAGCAGTTCAGGGGGAGCAGCTAATGAAAAACTGTTTTTT

clone_size: NA
d_call: TRBD1
j_call: TRBJ2-3
v_call: TRBV5-1
cdr3_aa: CASSSTGTGIDTQYF
cdr3_nt: TGCGCCAGCAGCTCTACCGGGACAGGGATTGATACGCAGTATTTT

clone_size: NA
d_call: NA
j_call: TRBJ2-1
v_call: TRBV5-1
cdr3_aa: CASSQSGPPGNEQFF
cdr3_nt: TGCGCCAGCAGCCAGAGCGGTCCCCCGGGGAATGAGCAGTTCTTC

clone_size: NA
d_call: TRBD1
j_call: TRBJ2-7
v_call: TRBV20-1
cdr3_aa: CSAGQGSEQYF
cdr3_nt: TGCAGTGCTGGACAGGGGAGCGAGCAGTACTTC

clone_size: NA
d_call: NA
j_call: TRBJ1-4
v_call: TRBV28
cdr3_aa: CASSSPSRGIGEKLFF
cdr3_nt: TGTGCCAGCAGTTCCCCCTCCAGGGGTATCGGTGAAAAACTGTTTTTT

clone_size: NA
d_call: TRBD1
j_call: TRBJ2-1
v_call: TRBV10-2
cdr3_aa: CASSEIGTGRANEQFF
cdr3_nt: TGCGCCAGCAGTGAGATAGGGACAGGAAGGGCAAATGAGCAGTTCTTC

clone_size: once
d_call: NA
j_call: TRBJ2-7
v_call: TRBV5-6
cdr3_aa: CASSLVVGMTYEQYF
cdr3_nt: TGTGCCAGCAGCTTGGTGGTGGGAATGACCTACGAGCAGTACTTC